In this sample, the clone carrying this TCR beta chain turned up a few times. These data belong to a study of blood T cell repertoires in COVID-19. After removal of 10 bases from V and 2 bases from J, the junction contained 7 bases not matched to a gene. Germline V gene lookup returns CDR1 LNHDA and CDR2 SQIVND (reference sequence). The CDR3 has 13 residues. Original analysis: Researchers report that nucleated cell counts were estimated from reference gene primer amplification. Repertoires were generated with immunoSEQ multiplex PCR, while TCRdb's copy carries only in-frame clones and drops some. Clone size and the V and J calls come from that table; the DNA yielded D and trimming. Found here are some 33,000 clones, over 75% of them singletons; the top ten hold approximately 6.3%.

This TCR came from a man aged 60-69 years with active COVID-19. Sequenced input: peripheral blood. The rearrangement links TRBV19 to TRBJ1-2, with 7 positions matching TRBD1. This CDR3 reads CATNGQENYGYTF. Written as DNA, the CDR3 is TGTGCCACCAACGGACAGGAAAACTATGGCTACACCTTC.